Each of the 12 T cell receptor beta chains below was sequenced from the same sample in a study of T cell responses to AZD1222 COVID-19 vaccine. Assay: immunoSEQ multiplex PCR; the TCRdb copy retains only in-frame clones and omits some. Among under 95,000 clones listed, nearly 90% were seen once. The sequences come from peripheral blood, collected on day 0 of AZD1222 vaccination. These receptors were taken from an adult in good health.

The chain links TRBV7-9 to TRBJ1-6, with no clear D. Looked up from germline, CDR1 is SEHNR and CDR2 is FQNEAQ (reference sequence). Trimming left V 1 base short and J 9 bases short, with 10 bases between. This CDR3 region has 14 residues. The CDR3 region is CASSLVGLGSPLHF. The CDR3 DNA sequence: TGTGCCAGCAGCTTAGTGGGCCTCGGTTCACCCCTCCACTTT. Looking up the rest from reference TRBV7-9 and TRBJ1-6 gives the full variable domain: DTGVSQNPRHKITKRGQNVTFRCDPISEHNRLYWYRQTLGQGPEFLTYFQNEAQLEKSRLLSDRFSAERPKGSFSTLEIQRTEQGDSAMYLCASSLVGLGSPLHFGNGTRLTVT.

This clone was picked up a small number of times. The chain links TRBV27 to TRBJ1-2; TRBD1 matches 9 bases. Germline CDR1 is MNHEY and CDR2 is SMNVEV (reference sequence). V lost 1 base, J lost 2 bases, and 17 bases stayed unmatched. This CDR3 has 20 amino acids. DNA of the CDR3: TGTGCCAGCAGTTTATTTTCCCCCGGGACAGGGATAACAATGAACTATGGCTACACCTTC. It codes for CASSLFSPGTGITMNYGYTF.

This clone was seen just once. V is TRBV7-9 and J is TRBJ2-7, with a possible D match to TRBD1 (6 bases). Between the trimmed V and J ends, which lost 1 base and 4 bases, there was a span of 14 bases. CDR3 length: 15 residues. The germline V gene has CDR1 SEHNR and CDR2 FQNEAQ (reference sequence). CDR3 in DNA: TGTGCCAGCAGCTTAGTTGGGGGCGAAAGGTACGAGCAGTACTTC. It yields the protein CASSLVGGERYEQYF.

The chain combines TRBV19 with TRBJ1-5; 10 bases are a match to TRBD1. V lost 7 bases to trimming and J lost 7 bases; unmatched junction nucleotides: 7. Germline CDR1 is LNHDA and CDR2 is SQIVND (reference sequence). This CDR3 has 14 amino acids. The CDR3 sequence: CASKTGQGYQPQHF. Written as DNA, the CDR3 is TGTGCCAGTAAAACGGGACAGGGGTACCAGCCCCAGCATTTT.

CDR3 in DNA: TGCGCCAGCAGCCAAGCCGGGACAGGGGCCTACAATGAGCAGTTCTTC. It encodes CASSQAGTGAYNEQFF. This chain joins TRBV4-1 and TRBJ2-1, with TRBD1 matching 10 bases. The length of the CDR3 is 16 residues. J gave up 2 bases and V 1 base, and 2 bases lay outside the gene matches. Germline CDR1 MGHRA, CDR2 YSYEKL.

The chain is built from TRBV10-3 and TRBJ1-6, with 12 bases matching TRBD1. Germline V gene data show CDR1 as ENHRY and CDR2 as SYGVKD. V lost 6 bases and J lost 9; bases outside the gene matches: 0. CDR3 size: 13 residues. For the CDR3, the DNA is TGTGCCATCAGGGGACAGGGGGCTTCACCCCTCCACTTT. As protein: CAIRGQGASPLHF.

This chain joins TRBV6-5 and TRBJ1-5; D uncertain. Trimming took 4 bases from V and 5 from J, leaving 9 bases between them. Per germline, CDR1 MNHEY and CDR2 SVGAGI. The CDR3 has 13 residues. DNA of the CDR3: TGTGCCAGCAGTTCGGGCTCTCATCAGCCCCAGCATTTT. Translating gives CASSSGSHQPQHF.

This clone was observed once. The chain recombines TRBV4-1 with TRBJ2-3, with 13 bases matching TRBD2. J was trimmed by 1 base and V by 4 bases; bases with no gene match: 8. CDR3 length equals 18 residues. Germline V CDR1 and CDR2: MGHRA, YSYEKL. CDR3 region: CASSRKLAGGQGTDTQYF. CDR3 nucleotide sequence: TGCGCCAGCAGCCGAAAACTAGCGGGGGGGCAGGGCACAGATACGCAGTATTTT.

The chain is built from TRBV7-9 and TRBJ1-3; D is ambiguous. Germline V gene lookup returns CDR1 SEHNR and CDR2 FQNEAQ (reference sequence). The CDR3 extends over 14 amino acids. The V gene lost 8 bases and the J gene lost 0 bases, with 11 bases spanning the gap. CDR3 sequence: CASGLLTSGNTIYF. The CDR3, as DNA: TGTGCCAGCGGACTGCTTACCTCTGGAAACACCATATATTTT.

The rearrangement joins TRBV25-1 to TRBJ1-1, with D uncertain. The V end was cut by 1 base, the J end by 1 base, with 19 bases between. Germline V gives CDR1 MGHDK, CDR2 SYGVNS. The CDR3 consists of 18 residues. CDR3 DNA: TGTGCCAGCAGTGAATCCACCGGGCGGGCAGCCAGGAACACTGAAGCTTTCTTT. Amino acid sequence: CASSESTGRAARNTEAFF.

The rearrangement links TRBV18 to TRBJ2-7; D is undetermined. The germline gives CDR1 KGHSH, CDR2 LQKENI. V was trimmed by 2 bases and J by 0 bases, leaving 11 bases between them. CDR3 length equals 15 residues. CDR3 in DNA: TGTGCCAGCTCACCATTGCACGGAACCTCCTACGAGCAGTACTTC. Amino acid sequence: CASSPLHGTSYEQYF.

This chain connects TRBV10-1 to TRBJ1-2, with 11 nucleotides matching TRBD1. The CDR3 has 18 amino acids. Germline CDR1 WNHNN, CDR2 SYGVQD (reference sequence). Trimming took 4 bases from V and 1 from J; bases not matched to a gene: 11. DNA of the CDR3: TGCGCCAGCAGTGTCCCGGGACAGGGGGTAAGCAATAACTATGGCTACACCTTC. This encodes CASSVPGQGVSNNYGYTF.